Here is one T cell receptor (beta chain) with its context. At least ten counts were recorded for this clonotype. Its antigen remains unidentified. The input lacks base qualities; no much larger clone sits a single base away. The sample originates from a study of CD8 T cells in ankylosing spondylitis (dated by TCRdb to about 2017). Broadly, across the study: The study profiled T cell receptor beta repertoires in healthy donors and ankylosing spondylitis patients to find disease-linked TCR variants. Peripheral blood samples were taken, and synovial fluid was additionally collected from ankylosing spondylitis patients. The full study cohort comprised about 23 ankylosing spondylitis patients and 110 or so healthy donors. The paper's findings and limits, for the study overall: According to the report, matched synovial fluid samples from ankylosing spondylitis patients were significantly enriched for the disease-linked clones. Some motif variants had previously been reported in the synovial fluid and blood of reactive arthritis patients, which suggests shared mechanisms of disease initiation. A TCR beta motif of several highly homologous amino acid variants appeared characteristic of blood from ankylosing spondylitis patients. A CD8+ phenotype was shown by the disease-linked clones, which were found at relatively low frequencies in peripheral blood.

Taken from the germline V gene (reference sequence), the CDR1 and CDR2 loops are LGHDT and YNNKEL. From the cysteine up to the phenylalanine, the CDR3 has a length of 14 residues. Of all the DNA, just the CDR3 is kept, 42 bases in frame from base 1. A distance of 8 bases separates the germline ends of V and J, which lose 0 bases and 3 bases respectively. Reads for this sample came from an Illumina MiSeq. Quantitative 5'-RACE with molecular barcodes was used to prepare TCR beta libraries. On the study's bioinformatics: A new computational method, built on a probabilistic model of VDJ rearrangement, was used to identify disease-linked TCR variants. The public reads were quality trimmed at Q25 with fastp and then assembled into clones with MiXCR by TCRdb, keeping productive beta chains. Rows merge per CDR3 protein into single entries with the most common DNA and genes. The V and J calls and clone size are TCRdb's, not the authors'. In this sample the table shows around 23,000 distinct CDR3 sequences, about a sixth of which occur a single time. The biggest ten clones account for approximately 27% of the sample.

The sequenced sample was blood. The chain is encoded by TRBV3-1 joined to TRBJ1-1, with the D gene not clear enough to name. This clonotype was obtained from a male donor with ankylosing spondylitis or in good health (not recorded which). The encoded CDR3 is CASSQDSRDTEAFF. The sequenced DNA: TGTGCCAGCAGCCAAGATTCCCGAGACACTGAAGCTTTCTTT. This CDR3, with the reference TRBV3-1 and TRBJ1-1 proteins standing in past its ends, gives the full variable domain DTAVSQTPKYLVTQMGNDKSIKCEQNLGHDTMYWYKQDSKKFLKIMFSYNNKELIINETVPNRFSPKSPDKAHLNLHINSLELGDSAVYFCASSQDSRDTEAFFGQGTRLTVV.